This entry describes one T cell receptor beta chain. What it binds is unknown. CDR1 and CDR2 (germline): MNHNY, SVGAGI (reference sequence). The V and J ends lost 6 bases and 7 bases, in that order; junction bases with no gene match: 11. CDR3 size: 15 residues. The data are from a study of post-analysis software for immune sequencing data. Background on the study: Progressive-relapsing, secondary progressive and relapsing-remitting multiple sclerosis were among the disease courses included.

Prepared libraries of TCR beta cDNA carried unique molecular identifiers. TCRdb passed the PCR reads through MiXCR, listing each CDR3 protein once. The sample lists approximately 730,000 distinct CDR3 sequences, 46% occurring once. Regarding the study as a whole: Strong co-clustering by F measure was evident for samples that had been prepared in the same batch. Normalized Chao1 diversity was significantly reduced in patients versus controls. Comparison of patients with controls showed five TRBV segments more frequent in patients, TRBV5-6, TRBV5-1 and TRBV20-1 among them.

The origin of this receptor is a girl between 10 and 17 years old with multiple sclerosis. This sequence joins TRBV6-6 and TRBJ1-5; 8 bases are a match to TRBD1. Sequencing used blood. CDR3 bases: TGTGCCAGCAGCACTATCCAGGGGGCCCAACAGCCCCAGCATTTT. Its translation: CASSTIQGAQQPQHF.